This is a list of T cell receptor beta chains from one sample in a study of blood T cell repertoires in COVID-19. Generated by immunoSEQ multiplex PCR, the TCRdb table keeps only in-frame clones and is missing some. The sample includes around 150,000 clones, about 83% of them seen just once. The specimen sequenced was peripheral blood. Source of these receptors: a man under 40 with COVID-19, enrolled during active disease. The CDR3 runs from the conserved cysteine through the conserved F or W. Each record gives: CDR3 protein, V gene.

CASPPPGETYEQYF TRBV19
CASKGSGTGVEQFF TRBV19
CASLPGGGPEDTQYF TRBV5-1
CASSQAQGYEQYF TRBV4-1
CATSARPGLGGETQYF TRBV24-1
CASRLAQGQGLETQYF TRBV12-2
CASSHGTGAYEQYF TRBV18
CASSLAGVGTDTQYF TRBV6-5
CASGRGKGEAFF TRBV7-9
CASSIGGQGATYQETQYF TRBV19
CASSTGGAGTIYF TRBV6-5
CASSVDLTGELFF TRBV9
CASSHYLQRAQETQYF TRBV28
CATSRDLAPSGNTIYF TRBV15
CASSLDAFAQAQYF TRBV5-6
CASSQDLAGERDTQYF TRBV3-1/TRBV3-2
CASSPPVQGGGNIQYF TRBV18
CATSRDLRTGIEAFF TRBV15
CASGRAAETQYF TRBV11-2
CASSSRGTGSGWYF TRBV27
CASSLAQTSADEQFF TRBV7-9
CASSSTAASNQPQHF TRBV3-1/TRBV3-2
CASSRRDRGGNQPQHF TRBV7-2
CASRPGDGLSYEQYF TRBV6-5
CASRGGTEAFF TRBV12-3/TRBV12-4
CATGTAGGQETQYF TRBV28
CASSLRGQGYGYTF TRBV28
CASSVGGGTRGNEQFF TRBV9
CASSPGPTEETQYF TRBV5-5
CASSLTGDLSEAFF TRBV11-3
CASSVSRGRGGYTF TRBV9
CASSELGNEQFF TRBV19
CASSLMIQGTEAFF TRBV11-2
CRRGGGETQYF TRBV20-1
CASGTVADTQYF TRBV2
CAISSSRDKGEAFF TRBV10-3
CATRKFIADYGYTF TRBV28
CASRQTGDNSPLHF TRBV19
CASSFNRSGLVQETQYF TRBV5-1
CASSATGLAGDGEQFF TRBV9
CASSWTSGSVNTQYF TRBV6-2/TRBV6-3